This is a list of T cell receptor beta chains from one sample in a study of cytomegalovirus exposure and HLA in healthy donors. Repertoires were generated with immunoSEQ multiplex PCR, while TCRdb's copy carries only in-frame clones and drops some. Of 120,000 or so clones in the sample, over 75% were seen once. Sequenced material: PBMCs. Receptors originate from a young man in good health and CMV-seropositive. Each CDR3 is given with its conserved first and last residue. The D gene is left open where the match is weak. Clone size appears in some rows only: once, few, many, or a class for an expanded clone.

d_call j_call clone_size v_call cdr3_nt cdr3_aa
NA TRBJ2-3 NA TRBV5-4 TGTGCCAGCAGCTTAGGTTTAGGGGGAGATACGCAGTATTTT CASSLGLGGDTQYF
NA TRBJ2-7 NA TRBV7-9 TGTGCCAGCAGCTTACCCGGGAACTCCTACGAGCAGTACTTC CASSLPGNSYEQYF
TRBD1 TRBJ2-6 few TRBV5-4 TGTGCCAGCAGCGCGGACAGGGTCGATGGGGCCAACGTCCTGACTTTC CASSADRVDGANVLTF
NA TRBJ2-3 NA TRBV4-2 TGTGCCAGCAGCCAAGGTACTAGACTCGGGACAGATACGCAGTATTTT CASSQGTRLGTDTQYF
NA TRBJ1-4 NA TRBV27 TGTGCCAGCAGTTTATCGATGGCAGCAACTAATGAAAAACTGTTTTTT CASSLSMAATNEKLFF
TRBD1 TRBJ1-1 once TRBV5-1 TGCGCCAGCAGCTTATGGAATAGGACAGGGAGCGTGAGCACTGAAGCTTTCTTT CASSLWNRTGSVSTEAFF
NA TRBJ1-1 NA TRBV18 TGTGCCAGCTCACCACTTGCAGACTTGAACACTGAAGCTTTCTTT CASSPLADLNTEAFF
TRBD2 TRBJ2-7 NA TRBV2 TGTGCCAGCAGTGAGAGGGTAGCGGGACCGTACGAGCAGTACTTC CASSERVAGPYEQYF
NA TRBJ1-2 NA TRBV30 TGTGCCTGGAGTGATCGTCCCTTAATAAACTATGGCTACACCTTC CAWSDRPLINYGYTF
NA TRBJ2-5 NA TRBV6-1 TGTGCCAGCAAGTCGTGGCAGCAAGAGACCCAGTACTTC CASKSWQQETQYF
TRBD1 TRBJ1-5 NA TRBV19 TGTGCCAGTAGTATCCAGGGGGGCAATCAGCCCCAGCATTTT CASSIQGGNQPQHF
NA TRBJ1-1 NA TRBV19 TGTGCCAGTAGTATTACCCGGGTCTTGAACACTGAAGCTTTCTTT CASSITRVLNTEAFF
TRBD2 TRBJ2-7 NA TRBV5-5 TGTGCCAGCAGCGCGTGGACTAGCGGGAGTGTTGACTACGAGCAGTACTTC CASSAWTSGSVDYEQYF
NA TRBJ1-6 NA TRBV19 TGTGCCAGTAGTATAGCACAGGGCGTGGCACCCCTCCACTTT CASSIAQGVAPLHF
NA TRBJ1-5 once TRBV6-1 TGTGCCAGTAGTGAACCTCCGACTGGCCAGCCCCAGCATTTT CASSEPPTGQPQHF
NA TRBJ2-7 few TRBV7-9 TGTGCCAGCAGCGCACGACACTACGAGCAGTACTTC CASSARHYEQYF